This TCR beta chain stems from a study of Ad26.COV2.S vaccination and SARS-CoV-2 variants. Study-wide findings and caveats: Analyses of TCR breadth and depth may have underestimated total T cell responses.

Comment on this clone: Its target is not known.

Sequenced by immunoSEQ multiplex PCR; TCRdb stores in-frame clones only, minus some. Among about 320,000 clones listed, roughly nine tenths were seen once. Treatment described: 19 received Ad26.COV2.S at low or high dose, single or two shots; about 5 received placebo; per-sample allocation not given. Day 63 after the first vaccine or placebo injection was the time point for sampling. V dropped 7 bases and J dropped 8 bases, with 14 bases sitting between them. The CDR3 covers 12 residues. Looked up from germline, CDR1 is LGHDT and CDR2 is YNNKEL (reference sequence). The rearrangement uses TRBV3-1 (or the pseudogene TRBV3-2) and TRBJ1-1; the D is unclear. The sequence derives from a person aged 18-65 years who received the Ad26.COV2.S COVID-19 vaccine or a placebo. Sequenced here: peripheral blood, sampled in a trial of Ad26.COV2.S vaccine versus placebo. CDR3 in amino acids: CASTRGVEEAFF. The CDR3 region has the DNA TGTGCCAGCACTCGAGGCGTAGAAGAAGCTTTCTTT.